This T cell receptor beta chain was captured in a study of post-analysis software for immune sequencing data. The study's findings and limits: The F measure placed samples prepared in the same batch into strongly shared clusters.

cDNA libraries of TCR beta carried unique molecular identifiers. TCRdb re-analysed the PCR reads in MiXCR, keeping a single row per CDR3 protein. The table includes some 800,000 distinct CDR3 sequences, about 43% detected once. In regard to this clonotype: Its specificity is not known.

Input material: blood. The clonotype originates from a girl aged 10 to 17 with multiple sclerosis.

The chain's CDR3 is CASSLGVGLYEQYF. Here the CDR3 DNA reads TGTGCCAGCAGTTTAGGAGTGGGACTGTACGAGCAGTACTTC. V gene TRBV27 combines with J gene TRBJ2-5, with a weak D call TRBD2 (6 bases). The DNA end is a closer match to TRBJ2-7, so the J assignment may be wrong. This CDR3 region has 14 residues. Germline V CDR1 and CDR2: MNHEY, SMNVEV (reference sequence).